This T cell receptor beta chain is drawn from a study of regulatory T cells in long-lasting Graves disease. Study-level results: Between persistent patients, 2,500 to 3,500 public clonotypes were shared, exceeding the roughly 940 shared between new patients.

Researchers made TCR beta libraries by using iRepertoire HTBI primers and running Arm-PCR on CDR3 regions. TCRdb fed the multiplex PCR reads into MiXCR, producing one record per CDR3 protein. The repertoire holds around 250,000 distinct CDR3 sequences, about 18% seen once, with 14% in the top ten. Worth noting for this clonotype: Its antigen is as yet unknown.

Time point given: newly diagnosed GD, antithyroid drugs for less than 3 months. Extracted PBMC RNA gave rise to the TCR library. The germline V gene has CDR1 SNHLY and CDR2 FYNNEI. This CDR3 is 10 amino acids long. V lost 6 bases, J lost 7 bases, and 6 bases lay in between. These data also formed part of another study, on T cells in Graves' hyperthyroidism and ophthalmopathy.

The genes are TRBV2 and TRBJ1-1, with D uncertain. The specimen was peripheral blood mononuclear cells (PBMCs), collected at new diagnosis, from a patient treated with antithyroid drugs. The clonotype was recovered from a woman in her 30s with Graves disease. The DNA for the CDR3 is TGTGCCAGCAGACAGTTTGAAGCTTTCTTT. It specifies CASRQFEAFF.